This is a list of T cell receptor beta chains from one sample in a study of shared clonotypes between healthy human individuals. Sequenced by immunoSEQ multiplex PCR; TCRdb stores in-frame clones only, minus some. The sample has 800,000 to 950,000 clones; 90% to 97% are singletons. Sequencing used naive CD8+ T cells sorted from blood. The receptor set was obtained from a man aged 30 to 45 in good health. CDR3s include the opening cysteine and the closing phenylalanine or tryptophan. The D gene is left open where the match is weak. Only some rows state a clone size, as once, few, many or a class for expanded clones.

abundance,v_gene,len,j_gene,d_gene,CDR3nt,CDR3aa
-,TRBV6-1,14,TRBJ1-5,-,TGTGCCAGCAGAGGGGGGGGCCAGGGGCAGCCCCAGCATTTT,CASRGGGQGQPQHF
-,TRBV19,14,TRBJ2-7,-,TGTGCCAGTAGTATAGCCCAGAGCGGTTACGAGCAGTACTTC,CASSIAQSGYEQYF
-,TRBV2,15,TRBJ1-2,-,TGTGCCAGCAGTGAAATTGGGTCAGGGTTCTATGGCTACACCTTC,CASSEIGSGFYGYTF
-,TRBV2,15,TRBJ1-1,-,TGTGCCAGCAGTGAAGACACGACAGGGAACACTGAAGCTTTCTTT,CASSEDTTGNTEAFF
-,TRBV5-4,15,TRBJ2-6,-,TGTGCCAGCAGCCGATCTGGTTCTGGGGCCAACGTCCTGACTTTC,CASSRSGSGANVLTF
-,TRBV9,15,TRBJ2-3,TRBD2,TGTGCCAGCAGCCCGGGGCTAGCGGGAACAGATACGCAGTATTTT,CASSPGLAGTDTQYF
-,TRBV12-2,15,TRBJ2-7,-,TGTGCAAGTCGCTCCGACGCCGACAGGGGTACCGCGCAGTACTTC,CASRSDADRGTAQYF
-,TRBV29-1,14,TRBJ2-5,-,TGCAGCGTTGACAGGGAGAGGTACCAAGAGACCCAGTACTTC,CSVDRERYQETQYF
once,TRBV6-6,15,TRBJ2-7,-,TGTGCCAGCACCCGCCCCGGGACTCAACCCTACGAGCAGTACTTC,CASTRPGTQPYEQYF
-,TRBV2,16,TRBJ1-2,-,TGTGCCAGCAGTGAAGACCGAAGGGGCTCCCGGGCCGGCTACACCTTC,CASSEDRRGSRAGYTF
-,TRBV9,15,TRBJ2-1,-,TGTGCCAGCAGCGTTTCCGGGAGTCCTCTCAATGAGCAGTTCTTC,CASSVSGSPLNEQFF
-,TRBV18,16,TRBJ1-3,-,TGTGCCAGCTCACCACCCGACACACGAAGAGGAAACACCATATATTTT,CASSPPDTRRGNTIYF
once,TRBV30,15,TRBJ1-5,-,TGTGCCTGGAGCGACCGGCCTTATAGCAATCAGCCCCAGCATTTT,CAWSDRPYSNQPQHF
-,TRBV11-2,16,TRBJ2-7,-,TGTGCCAGCAGCTTAGCCCACCAGCTGGGCTCCTACGAGCAGTACTTC,CASSLAHQLGSYEQYF
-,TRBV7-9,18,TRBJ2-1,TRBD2,TGTGCCAGCAGCCCCGCCCTAGCGGGAGGGGGGGGGCGAAATGAGCAGTTCTTC,CASSPALAGGGGRNEQFF
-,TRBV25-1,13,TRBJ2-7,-,TGTGCCAGCACACCTGGCCAGTCCTACGAGCAGTACTTC,CASTPGQSYEQYF
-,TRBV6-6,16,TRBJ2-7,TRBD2,TGTGCCAGCAGCCCTAGACTAGCGGGAGGGCCGGGGGAGCAGTACTTC,CASSPRLAGGPGEQYF
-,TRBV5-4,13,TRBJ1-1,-,TGTGCCAGCAGCTTGGGGACCAACACTGAAGCTTTCTTT,CASSLGTNTEAFF
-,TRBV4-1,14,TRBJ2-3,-,TGCGCCAGCAGCCAAGACTGGGGGGCAGATACGCAGTATTTT,CASSQDWGADTQYF
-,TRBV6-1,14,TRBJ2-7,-,TGTGCCAGCAGTGAATGGCGCCAGTCCTACGAGCAGTACTTC,CASSEWRQSYEQYF
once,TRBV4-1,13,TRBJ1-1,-,TGCGCCAGCAGCCAAGAAAGCAGCAGGGAAGCTTTCTTT,CASSQESSREAFF
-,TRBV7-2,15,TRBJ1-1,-,TGTGCCAGCAGCCTCCCACGGTATACGAGGACTGAAGCTTTCTTT,CASSLPRYTRTEAFF
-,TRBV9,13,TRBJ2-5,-,TGTGCCAGCAGCGGTCGGAGGGAAGAGACCCAGTACTTC,CASSGRREETQYF
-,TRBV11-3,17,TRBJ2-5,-,TGTGCCAGCAGCTTTCCCGGAAGGTGGAATTGTGCAGAGACCCAGTACTTC,CASSFPGRWNCAETQYF
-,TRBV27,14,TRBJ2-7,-,TGTGCCAGCAGTTTCGGGAGTGGAAACTACGAGCAGTACTTC,CASSFGSGNYEQYF
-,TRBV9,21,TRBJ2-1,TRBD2,TGTGCCAGCAGCAGCCCCCTTAGCGGGATAAAGCTTCACAGCTCCTACAATGAGCAGTTCTTC,CASSSPLSGIKLHSSYNEQFF
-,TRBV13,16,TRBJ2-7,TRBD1,TGTGCCAGCAGCTTAGGAGACCAGACAGGGTCATACGAGCAGTACTTC,CASSLGDQTGSYEQYF
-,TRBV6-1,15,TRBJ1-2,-,TGTGCCAGCAGTGCCCCACCGGGCCTCCGTTATGGCTACACCTTC,CASSAPPGLRYGYTF
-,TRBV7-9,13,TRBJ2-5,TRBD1,TGTGCCAGCATCCCGGACAGGCAAGAGACCCAGTACTTC,CASIPDRQETQYF
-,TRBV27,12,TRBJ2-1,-,TGTGCCAGCACATCGACCTACAATGAGCAGTTCTTC,CASTSTYNEQFF
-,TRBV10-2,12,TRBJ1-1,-,TGCGCCAGCAGTGAGTCCCCCTTTGAAGCTTTCTTT,CASSESPFEAFF
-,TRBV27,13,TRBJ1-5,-,TGTGCCAGCAGTTATATGGACAATCAGCCCCAGCATTTT,CASSYMDNQPQHF
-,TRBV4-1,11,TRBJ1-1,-,TGCGCCAGCGGCCGGGGAGTTGAAGCTTTCTTT,CASGRGVEAFF
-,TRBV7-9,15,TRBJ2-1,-,TGTGCCAGCAGCGCGGGACCTAGCTCCTACAATGAGCAGTTCTTC,CASSAGPSSYNEQFF
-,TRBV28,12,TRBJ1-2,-,TGTGCCAGCAGGCCGGACCCCTATGGCTACACCTTC,CASRPDPYGYTF
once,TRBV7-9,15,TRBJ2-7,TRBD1,TGTGCCAGCAGCTTAGAGCGGCAGGGGGCTCACGAGCAGTACTTC,CASSLERQGAHEQYF
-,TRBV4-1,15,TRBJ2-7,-,TGCGCCAGCAGCCAAGATCCCTCTTACTCCTACGAGCAGTACTTC,CASSQDPSYSYEQYF
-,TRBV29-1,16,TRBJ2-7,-,TGCAGCGTTGGTGGGCCTAACCGGGGGGCTACCTACGAGCAGTACTTC,CSVGGPNRGATYEQYF
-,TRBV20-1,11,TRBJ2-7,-,TGCAGTGCTAGGGTGGACTACGAGCAGTACTTC,CSARVDYEQYF
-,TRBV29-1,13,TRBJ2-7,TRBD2,TGCAGCGCTAGCACGGGGGGAACCTACGAGCAGTACTTC,CSASTGGTYEQYF
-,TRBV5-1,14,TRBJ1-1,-,TGCGCCAGCAGCTTGGAGGCGGGATTCGCTGAAGCTTTCTTT,CASSLEAGFAEAFF